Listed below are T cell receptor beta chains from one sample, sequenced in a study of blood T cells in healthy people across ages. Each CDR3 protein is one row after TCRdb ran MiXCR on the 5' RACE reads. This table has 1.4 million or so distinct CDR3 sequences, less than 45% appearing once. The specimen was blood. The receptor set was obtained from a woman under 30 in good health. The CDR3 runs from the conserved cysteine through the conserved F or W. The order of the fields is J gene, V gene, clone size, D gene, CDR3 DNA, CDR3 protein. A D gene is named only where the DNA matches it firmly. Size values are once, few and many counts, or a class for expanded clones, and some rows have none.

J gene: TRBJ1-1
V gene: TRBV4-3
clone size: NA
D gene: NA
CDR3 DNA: TGCGCCAGCAGCCAAGTGGGACTCAGGGACACTGAAGCTTTCTTT
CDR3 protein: CASSQVGLRDTEAFF

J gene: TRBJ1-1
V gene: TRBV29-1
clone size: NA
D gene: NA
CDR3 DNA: TGCAGCGTTAATGTGAGGGGTCGGAACACTGAAGCTTTCTTT
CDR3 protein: CSVNVRGRNTEAFF

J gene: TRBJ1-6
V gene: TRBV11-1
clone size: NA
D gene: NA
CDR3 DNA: TGTGCCAGCAGCTTAGCTCCAAGACCTTCACCCCTCCACTTT
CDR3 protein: CASSLAPRPSPLHF

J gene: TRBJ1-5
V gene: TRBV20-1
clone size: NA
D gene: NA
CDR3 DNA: TGCAGTGCAACGGATAGCAATCAGCCCCAGCATTTT
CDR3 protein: CSATDSNQPQHF

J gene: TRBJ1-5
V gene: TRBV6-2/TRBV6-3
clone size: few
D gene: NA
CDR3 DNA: TGTGCCAGCAGTGGCCCTTTTTTCACAGGCATCAATCAGCCCCAGCATTTT
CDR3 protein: CASSGPFFTGINQPQHF

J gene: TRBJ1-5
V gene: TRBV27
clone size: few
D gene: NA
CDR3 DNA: TGTGCCAGCAGTAAGGGTGTTGTAAATCAGCCCCAGCATTTT
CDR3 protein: CASSKGVVNQPQHF

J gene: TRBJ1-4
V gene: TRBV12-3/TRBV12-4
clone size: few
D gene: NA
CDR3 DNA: TGTGCCAGCAGTTATACACCGGACTTGTATGAAAAACTGTTTTTT
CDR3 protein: CASSYTPDLYEKLFF

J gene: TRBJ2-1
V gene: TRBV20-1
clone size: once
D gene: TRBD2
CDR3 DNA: TGCAATGCTAGAGTAGCGGGAGGAAATGAGCAGTTCTTC
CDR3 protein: CNARVAGGNEQFF

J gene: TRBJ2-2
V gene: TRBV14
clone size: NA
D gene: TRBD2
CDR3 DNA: TGTGCCAGCAGCCGACTAGCGGGGGTCGCGAACACCGGGGAGCTGTTTTTT
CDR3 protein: CASSRLAGVANTGELFF

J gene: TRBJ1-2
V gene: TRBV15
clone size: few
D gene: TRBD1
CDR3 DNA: TGTGCCACCAGCAGAGGCCGCAGGGGGGATGGCTACACCTTC
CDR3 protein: CATSRGRRGDGYTF

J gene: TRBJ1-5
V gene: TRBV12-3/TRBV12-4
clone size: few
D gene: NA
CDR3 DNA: TGTGCCAGCAGTTTACTGTCAGGTAATCAGCCCCAGCATTTT
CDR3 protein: CASSLLSGNQPQHF

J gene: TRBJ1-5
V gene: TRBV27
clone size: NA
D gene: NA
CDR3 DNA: TGTGCCAGCAGTTGGGAGGTTAATCAGCCCCAGCATTTT
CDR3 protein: CASSWEVNQPQHF

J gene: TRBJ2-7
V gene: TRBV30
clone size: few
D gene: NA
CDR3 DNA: TGTGCCTGGAGTGTAATATCCGGAAACAATGAGCAGTACTTC
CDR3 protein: CAWSVISGNNEQYF

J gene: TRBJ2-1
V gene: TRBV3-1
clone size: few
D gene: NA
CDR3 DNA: TGTGCCAGCAGCCAAAGGACTTTCGCCCCATACAATGAGCAGTTCTTC
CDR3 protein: CASSQRTFAPYNEQFF

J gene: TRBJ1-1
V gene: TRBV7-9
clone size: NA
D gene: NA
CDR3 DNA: TGTGCCAGCAGCTTAAGTCGTGTATGGGGCACTGAAGCTTTCTTT
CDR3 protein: CASSLSRVWGTEAFF

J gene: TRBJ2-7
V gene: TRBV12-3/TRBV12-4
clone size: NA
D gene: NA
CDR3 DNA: TGTGCCAGCAGCGGGTCGACTATCAATGAGCAGTACTTC
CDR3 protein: CASSGSTINEQYF

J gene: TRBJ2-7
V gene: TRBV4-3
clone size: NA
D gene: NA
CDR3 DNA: TGCGCCAGCAGCCAAGTTACAGGGACAAGATCCTACGAGCAGTACTTC
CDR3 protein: CASSQVTGTRSYEQYF

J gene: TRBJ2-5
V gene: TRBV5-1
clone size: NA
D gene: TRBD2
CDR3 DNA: TGCGCCAGCAGCTTGATACTAGCGGGGGGTTTTCAAGAGACCCAGTACTTC
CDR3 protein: CASSLILAGGFQETQYF

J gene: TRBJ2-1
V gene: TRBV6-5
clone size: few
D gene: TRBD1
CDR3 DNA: TGTGCCAGCAGTTATACCGGGACAGGGGAGCGCGAGCAGTTCTTC
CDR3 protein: CASSYTGTGEREQFF

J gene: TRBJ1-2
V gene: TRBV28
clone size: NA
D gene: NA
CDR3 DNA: TGTGCCAGCCGGGGGCGGATCTATGGCTACACCTTC
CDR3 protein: CASRGRIYGYTF

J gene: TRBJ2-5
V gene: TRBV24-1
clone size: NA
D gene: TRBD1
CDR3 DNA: TGTGCCACCAGTGATTTGGAGGACAGGGGGCAGACCCAGTACTTC
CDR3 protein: CATSDLEDRGQTQYF

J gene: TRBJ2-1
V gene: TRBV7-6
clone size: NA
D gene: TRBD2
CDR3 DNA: TGTGCCAGCAGCTTCGGACTAGCGGGGGCCACGCTAAACAATGAGCAGTTCTTC
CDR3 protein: CASSFGLAGATLNNEQFF

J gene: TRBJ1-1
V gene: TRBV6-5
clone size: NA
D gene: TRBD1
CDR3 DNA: TGTGCCAGCGCCCGGGACAGGGGCACGAACACTGAAGCTTTCTTT
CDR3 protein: CASARDRGTNTEAFF

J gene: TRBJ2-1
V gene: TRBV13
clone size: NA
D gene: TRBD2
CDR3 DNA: TGTGCCAGCAGCGTCCTGACGGGGACTAGCTCCTACAATGAGCAGTTCTTC
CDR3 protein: CASSVLTGTSSYNEQFF

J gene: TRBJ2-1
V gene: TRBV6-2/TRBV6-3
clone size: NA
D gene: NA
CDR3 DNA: TGTGCCAGCAGTGACCCCGGGAATGAGCAGTTCTTC
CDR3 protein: CASSDPGNEQFF

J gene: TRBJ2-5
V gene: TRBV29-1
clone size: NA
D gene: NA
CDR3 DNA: TGCAGCGTTGACGGGACCCGGTGGGGAGAGCAGTACTTC
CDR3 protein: CSVDGTRWGEQYF

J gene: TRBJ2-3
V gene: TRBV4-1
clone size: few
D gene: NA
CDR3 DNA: TGCGCCAGCAGCCAAGGGGTACGAGTCTCGAGCACAGATACGCAGTATTTT
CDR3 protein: CASSQGVRVSSTDTQYF

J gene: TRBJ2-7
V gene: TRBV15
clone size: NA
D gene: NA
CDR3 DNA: TGTGCCACCAGCAGTGGGCTAACGACCTACGAGCAGTACTTC
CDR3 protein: CATSSGLTTYEQYF

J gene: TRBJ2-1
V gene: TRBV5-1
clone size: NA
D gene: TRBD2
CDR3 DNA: TGCGCCAGCAGCTTGGTGCCTCGGTTGAGGGGTATAGCGGGAGTATTCGATGAGCAGTTCTTC
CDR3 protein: CASSLVPRLRGIAGVFDEQFF

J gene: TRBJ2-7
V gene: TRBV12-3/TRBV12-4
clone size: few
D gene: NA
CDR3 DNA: TGTGCCAGCAGTTTTGGGTGGTCCTACGAGCAGTACTTC
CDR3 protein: CASSFGWSYEQYF

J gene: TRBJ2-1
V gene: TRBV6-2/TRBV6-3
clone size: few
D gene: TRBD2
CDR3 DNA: TGTGCCAGCAGTTACGTGGGACTAGCGACAAATGAGCAGTTCTTC
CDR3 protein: CASSYVGLATNEQFF

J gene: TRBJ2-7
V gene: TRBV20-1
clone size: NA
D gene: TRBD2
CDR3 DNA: TGCAGTGCTAGAGAACTAGCGGGAGGATTTTTCTACGAGCAGTACTTC
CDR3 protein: CSARELAGGFFYEQYF

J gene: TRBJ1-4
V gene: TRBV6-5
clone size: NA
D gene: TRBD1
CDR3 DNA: TGTGCCAGCAGTTACTCGGGACAGGGGATCAATGAAAAACTGTTTTTT
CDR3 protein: CASSYSGQGINEKLFF

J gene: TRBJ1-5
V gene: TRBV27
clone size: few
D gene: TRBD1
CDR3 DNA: TGTGCCAGCAGTCGATCTTACAGGGGGAGAAGCAATCAGCCCCAGCATTTT
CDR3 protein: CASSRSYRGRSNQPQHF

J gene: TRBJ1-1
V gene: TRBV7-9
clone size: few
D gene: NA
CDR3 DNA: TGTGCCAGCAGCTTAAGGGACATACCGAACACTGAAGCTTTCTTT
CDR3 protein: CASSLRDIPNTEAFF

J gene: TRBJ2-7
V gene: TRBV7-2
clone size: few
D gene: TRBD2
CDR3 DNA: TGTGCCAGCAGCTTAGGGTTGCTCCCAGCGGGAGTTTACGAGCAGTACTTC
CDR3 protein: CASSLGLLPAGVYEQYF

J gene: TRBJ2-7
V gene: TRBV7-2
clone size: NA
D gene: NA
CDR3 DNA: TGTGCCAGCAGCTCCTCAAACTACGAGCAGTACTTC
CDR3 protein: CASSSSNYEQYF

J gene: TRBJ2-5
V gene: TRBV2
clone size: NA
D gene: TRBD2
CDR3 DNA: TGTGCCAGCAGGAACACGGGGGGGGTCGGAGAGACCCAGTACTTC
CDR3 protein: CASRNTGGVGETQYF

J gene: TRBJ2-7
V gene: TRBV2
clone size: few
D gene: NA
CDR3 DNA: TGTGCCAGCAGTGAACGGAATCGCTACGAGCAGTACTTC
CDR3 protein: CASSERNRYEQYF

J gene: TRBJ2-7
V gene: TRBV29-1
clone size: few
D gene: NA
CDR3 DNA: TGCAGCGCCGGGGACGGAGCCTACGAGCAGTACTTC
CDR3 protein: CSAGDGAYEQYF

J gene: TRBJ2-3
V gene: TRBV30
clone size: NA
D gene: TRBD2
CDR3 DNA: TGTGCCTGGAGTGTACTGTTAGCGGGCGCAGATACGCAGTATTTT
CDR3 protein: CAWSVLLAGADTQYF

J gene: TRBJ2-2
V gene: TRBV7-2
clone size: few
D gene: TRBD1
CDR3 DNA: TGTGCCAGCAGCCGCACAGGGGGCGGCGGGGAGCTGTTTTTT
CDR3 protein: CASSRTGGGGELFF

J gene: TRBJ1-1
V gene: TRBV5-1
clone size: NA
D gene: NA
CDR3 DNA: TGCGCCAGCAGCTTGGAGGCCCAAGGCACTGAAGCTTTCTTT
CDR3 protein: CASSLEAQGTEAFF

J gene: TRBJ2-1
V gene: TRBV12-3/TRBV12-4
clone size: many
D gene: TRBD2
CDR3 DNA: TGTGCTTCCGGGGGGTCCTACAATGAGCAGTTCTTC
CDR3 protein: CASGGSYNEQFF

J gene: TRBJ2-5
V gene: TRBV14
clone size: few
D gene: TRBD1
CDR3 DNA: TGTGCCAGCAGCCAGGGACAGGGGAAAGGGCAGTACTTC
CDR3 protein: CASSQGQGKGQYF

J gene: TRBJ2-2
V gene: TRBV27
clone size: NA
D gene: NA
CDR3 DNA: TGTGCCAGCAACCTACACGGGACCCCCGGGGAGCTGTTTTTT
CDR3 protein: CASNLHGTPGELFF

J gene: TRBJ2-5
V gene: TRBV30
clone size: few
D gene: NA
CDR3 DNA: TGTGCCTGGAGTCACGGGAGTGAGGAGACCCAGTACTTC
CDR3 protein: CAWSHGSEETQYF

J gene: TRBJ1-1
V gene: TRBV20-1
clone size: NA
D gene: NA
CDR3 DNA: TGCAGTGCTGGGGTGGGTGTGGGCACTGAAGCTTTCTTT
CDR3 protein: CSAGVGVGTEAFF

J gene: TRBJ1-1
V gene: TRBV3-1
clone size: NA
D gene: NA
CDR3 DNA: TGTGCCAGCAGCCACTCTAGCGGGGCCACTGAAGCTTTCTTT
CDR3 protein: CASSHSSGATEAFF

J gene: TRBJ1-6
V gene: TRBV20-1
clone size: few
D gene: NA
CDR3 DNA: TGCAGTGCTAGAGGGGTCCCGGCAACCAATTCACCCCTCCACTTT
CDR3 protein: CSARGVPATNSPLHF

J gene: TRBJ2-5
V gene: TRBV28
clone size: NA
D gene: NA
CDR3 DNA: TGTGCCAGCAGTCTGAGCCGCCGGAGAATCCAAGAGACCCAGTACTTC
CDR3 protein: CASSLSRRRIQETQYF

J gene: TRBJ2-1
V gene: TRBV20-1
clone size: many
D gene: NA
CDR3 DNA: TGCAGTGCTAGGGAGGGAGGCGGATACAATGAGCAGTTCTTC
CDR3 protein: CSAREGGGYNEQFF

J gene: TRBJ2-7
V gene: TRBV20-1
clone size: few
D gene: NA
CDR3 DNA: TGCAGTGCGAGGCCGGGACGAAGTCCCTACGAGCAGTACTTC
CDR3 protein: CSARPGRSPYEQYF

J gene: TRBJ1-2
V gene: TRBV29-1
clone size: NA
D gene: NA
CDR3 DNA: TGCAGCGGGCAGGGTTGGGAGGGCTACACCTTC
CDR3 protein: CSGQGWEGYTF

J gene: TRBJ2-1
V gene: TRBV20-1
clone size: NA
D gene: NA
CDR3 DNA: TGCAGTGCTCCACATCCCCGCCCGGGGCTTCCCTACAATGAGCAGTTCTTC
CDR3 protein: CSAPHPRPGLPYNEQFF

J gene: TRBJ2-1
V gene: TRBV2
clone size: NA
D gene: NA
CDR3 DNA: TGTGCCAGTAGCCTCAGCAGGAAGATCTACTATGAGCAGTTCTTC
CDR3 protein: CASSLSRKIYYEQFF

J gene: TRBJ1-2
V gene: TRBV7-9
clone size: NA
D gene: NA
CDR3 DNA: TGTGCCAGCAGCGTTCTACAGGGAGCATATGGCTACACCTTC
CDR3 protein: CASSVLQGAYGYTF

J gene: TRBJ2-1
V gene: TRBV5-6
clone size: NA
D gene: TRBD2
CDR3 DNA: TGTGCCAGCAGCGTGGGACTAGCTGTCAATGAGCAGTTCTTC
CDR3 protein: CASSVGLAVNEQFF

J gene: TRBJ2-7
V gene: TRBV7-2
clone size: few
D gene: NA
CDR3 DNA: TGTGCCAGCAGCTTAGAAGCCGAGCAGTACTTC
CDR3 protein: CASSLEAEQYF